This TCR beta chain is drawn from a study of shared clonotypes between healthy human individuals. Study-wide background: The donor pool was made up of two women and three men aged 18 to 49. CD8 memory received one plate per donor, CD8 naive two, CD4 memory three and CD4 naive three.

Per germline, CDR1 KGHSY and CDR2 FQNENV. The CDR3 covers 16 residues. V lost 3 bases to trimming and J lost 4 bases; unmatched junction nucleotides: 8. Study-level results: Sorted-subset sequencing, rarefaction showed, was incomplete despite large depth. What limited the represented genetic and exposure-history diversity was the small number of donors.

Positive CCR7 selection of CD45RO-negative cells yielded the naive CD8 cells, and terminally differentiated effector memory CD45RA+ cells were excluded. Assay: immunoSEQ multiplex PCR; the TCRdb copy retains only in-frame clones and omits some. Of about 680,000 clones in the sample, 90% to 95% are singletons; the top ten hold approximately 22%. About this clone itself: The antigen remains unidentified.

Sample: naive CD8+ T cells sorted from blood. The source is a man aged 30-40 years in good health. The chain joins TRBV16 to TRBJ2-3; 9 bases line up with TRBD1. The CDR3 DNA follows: TGTGCCAGCAGCCACCCGGACAGGGGAGCGGCAGATACGCAGTATTTT. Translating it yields CASSHPDRGAADTQYF.